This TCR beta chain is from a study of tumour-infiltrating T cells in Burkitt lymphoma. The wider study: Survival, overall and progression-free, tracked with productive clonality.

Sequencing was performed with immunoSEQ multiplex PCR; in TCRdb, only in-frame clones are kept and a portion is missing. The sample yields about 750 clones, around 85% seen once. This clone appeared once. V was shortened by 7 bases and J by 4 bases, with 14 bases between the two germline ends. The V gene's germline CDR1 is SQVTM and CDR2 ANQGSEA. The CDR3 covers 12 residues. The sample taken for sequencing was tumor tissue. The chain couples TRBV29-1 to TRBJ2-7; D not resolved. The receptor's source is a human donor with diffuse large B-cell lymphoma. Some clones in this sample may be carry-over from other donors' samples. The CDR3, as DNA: TGCAGCGCCGGAGACCTCGATTACGAGCAGTACTTC. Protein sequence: CSAGDLDYEQYF.